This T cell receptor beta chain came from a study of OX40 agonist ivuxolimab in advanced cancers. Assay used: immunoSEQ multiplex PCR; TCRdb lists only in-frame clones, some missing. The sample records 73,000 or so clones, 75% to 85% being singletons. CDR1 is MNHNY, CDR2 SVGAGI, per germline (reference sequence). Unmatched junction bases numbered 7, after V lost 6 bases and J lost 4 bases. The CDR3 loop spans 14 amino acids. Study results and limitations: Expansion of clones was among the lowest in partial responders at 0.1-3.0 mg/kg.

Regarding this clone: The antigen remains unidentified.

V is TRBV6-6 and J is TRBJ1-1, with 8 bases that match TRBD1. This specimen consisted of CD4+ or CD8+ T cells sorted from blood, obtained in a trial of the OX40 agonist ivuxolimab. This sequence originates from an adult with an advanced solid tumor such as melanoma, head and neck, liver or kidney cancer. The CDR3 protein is CASRKQGGRTEAFF. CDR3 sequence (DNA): TGTGCCAGCAGGAAACAGGGGGGGCGCACTGAAGCTTTCTTT.